The T cell receptor beta chain under discussion was sequenced for a study of vaccination effects on CD4 cells after COVID-19. Data came from immunoSEQ multiplex PCR; TCRdb stores just in-frame clones and leaves some out. The sample shows fewer than 85,000 clones, roughly 79% of them seen only once. With 2 bases clipped from V and 6 bases from J, the junction kept 4 bases outside the gene matches. The CDR3 contains 14 residues. Germline CDR1 reads SGHRS; CDR2 reads YFSETQ. Study results and caveats: Infection-derived and vaccine-derived clones contracted markedly late after vaccination.

Before sequencing, viral peptide pools were used by the ViraFEST assay to expand antigen-specific CD4+ T cells. Culture proceeded for approximately nine days, and CD4+ T cells were then isolated. Everyone in the study got two shots of either the BNT162b2 or mRNA-1273 vaccine. In the case of this clone: Antigen specificity is unknown.

This clonotype originated in a human donor who received a COVID-19 vaccine. The sample was CD4+ T cells from PBMCs cultured with HCoV-OC43 spike peptides, taken after COVID-19 vaccination. Subset specified: HCoV-OC43 spike overlapping peptide pool stimulation. The chain joins TRBV5-1 to TRBJ1-2, with 10 bases aligning to TRBD1. Written as DNA, the CDR3 is TGCGCCAGCAGCTTTGGACAGGGGGAGGATGGCTACACCTTC. This codes for CASSFGQGEDGYTF.